These T cell receptor beta chains were read from a single sample in a study of breast tumors, draining lymph nodes, adjacent tissues. Using its own MiXCR run on the multiplex PCR reads, TCRdb lists one record per CDR3 protein. The data contain about 300,000 distinct CDR3 sequences, 30% to 35% of them singletons. The sample comprised axillary lymph node tissue. The receptors derive from a female donor with breast cancer. Some clones in this sample may be carry-over from other donors' samples. Each CDR3 is given with its conserved first and last residue. Each record gives: J gene, clone size, D gene, V gene, CDR3 DNA, CDR3 protein. D genes are given only for firm matches. Rows give clone size only sometimes, using once, few, many, or a class for an expanded clone.

>TRBJ2-1|many|-|TRBV6-6
TGTGCCAGCAGTTACGGGTCCTCCTCCTACAATGAGCAGTTCTTC
CASSYGSSSYNEQFF
>TRBJ1-1|-|-|TRBV20-1
TGCAGTGCTCTTAACCAGGGTGAAGGTGCTGAAGCTTTTTTT
CSALNQGEGAEAFF
>TRBJ2-1|many|-|TRBV7-2
TGTGCCAGCAGCTTAGCATGGCACCTAAGAACCTATGAGCAGTTCTTC
CASSLAWHLRTYEQFF
>TRBJ2-1|many|TRBD2|TRBV11-3
TGTGCCAGCAGCCCGGGACTAGCGGGAGATGTGGGATACAATGAGCAGTTCTTC
CASSPGLAGDVGYNEQFF
>TRBJ1-3|many|-|TRBV20-1
TGCAGTGCCTCAGGGTCTGGAAACACCATATATTTT
CSASGSGNTIYF
>TRBJ2-5|many|-|TRBV10-1
TGCGCCAGCAGTGAGTCGATGAGGGGGACCCAGTACTTC
CASSESMRGTQYF
>TRBJ1-5|-|-|TRBV5-4
TGTGCCAGCAGCTTGGTACGGTTGCGGGAGCATTTT
CASSLVRLREHF
>TRBJ1-2|many|-|TRBV6-5
TGTGCCAGCAAAGAAGCAGGGAACTATGGCTACACCTTC
CASKEAGNYGYTF
>TRBJ1-5|-|-|TRBV7-8
TGTGCCAGCAGCCCTAGACAGTCGAGCAATCAGCCCCAGCATTTT
CASSPRQSSNQPQHF
>TRBJ2-5|many|-|TRBV7-9
TGTGCCAGCAGCTTAGCGGGAGTAGAGACCCAGTACTTC
CASSLAGVETQYF
>TRBJ2-2|many|-|TRBV2
TGTGCCAGCAGCTACTCCGGGACAAAGAACACCGGGGAGCTGTTTTTT
CASSYSGTKNTGELFF
>TRBJ2-1|few|-|TRBV6-6
TGTGCCAGCAGTTCCCCCAGCTCCTACAATGAGCAGTTCTTC
CASSSPSSYNEQFF
>TRBJ2-1|-|-|TRBV30
TGTGCCTGGAGTACTTCCCCCGGGGCCAATGAGCAGTTCTTC
CAWSTSPGANEQFF
>TRBJ2-1|few|-|TRBV6-4
TGTGCCAGCAGTCGCAATACAGGGAAGTCCTACAATGAGCAGTTCTTC
CASSRNTGKSYNEQFF
>TRBJ2-3|-|-|TRBV12-3/TRBV12-4
TGTGCCACACGGACCGGGGGAGGAGGTACGCAGTATTTT
CATRTGGGGTQYF
>TRBJ1-5|many|-|TRBV7-9
TGTGCCAGCAGCTTACAGGAGAGCCCGCCCCAGCATTTT
CASSLQESPPQHF
>TRBJ2-1|many|TRBD2|TRBV20-1
TGCAGTGCTAGGGGTAGCGGGAAGCAGTTCTTC
CSARGSGKQFF
>TRBJ2-5|once|TRBD2|TRBV12-3/TRBV12-4
TGTGCCAGCAGTTACCAGGGGACTAGCGGGGAGGTACGGTACCAAGAGACCCAGTACTTC
CASSYQGTSGEVRYQETQYF
>TRBJ2-1|many|-|TRBV5-1
TGCGCCAGCCGGCGGGGAAACAATGAGCAGTTCTTC
CASRRGNNEQFF
>TRBJ2-4|few|TRBD2|TRBV7-2
TGTGCCAGCAGCTTAGAGGTTGGGACTAGCGGAGTTCTAGCCAAAAACATTCAGTACTTC
CASSLEVGTSGVLAKNIQYF
>TRBJ2-3|many|-|TRBV20-1
TGCAGTGCTTCGGGTCAATTCACAGATACGCAGTATTTT
CSASGQFTDTQYF
>TRBJ1-5|-|-|TRBV6-5
TGTGCCAGCAGTTACAGGGGCGGTAGCAATCAGCCCCAGCATTTT
CASSYRGGSNQPQHF
>TRBJ2-7|many|-|TRBV11-2
TGTGCCAGCAGCTTAGCGTGGAGATCCTACGAGCAGTACTTC
CASSLAWRSYEQYF
>TRBJ1-5|-|TRBD1|TRBV4-1
TGCGCCAGCAGCCAACCCGGACAGGGGGCGGGTAGCAATCAGCCCCGGCATTTT
CASSQPGQGAGSNQPRHF
>TRBJ1-2|-|TRBD1|TRBV14
TGTGCCAGCGGACTAGCCGGAGGGGGCGGCTACACCTTC
CASGLAGGGGYTF
>TRBJ2-1|-|TRBD1|TRBV27
TGTGCCAGCAGTTCGACAGGGAGCTCCTACAATGAGCAGTTCTTC
CASSSTGSSYNEQFF
>TRBJ1-4|many|-|TRBV11-2
TGTGCCAGCGGAGAAGGGTTTAATGAAAAACTGTTTTTT
CASGEGFNEKLFF
>TRBJ2-3|-|TRBD2|TRBV2
TGTGCCAGCAGTGTAGGGACTAGCGGCTTTATAAGCACAGATACGCAGTATTTT
CASSVGTSGFISTDTQYF
>TRBJ2-1|many|-|TRBV7-9
TGTGCCAGCCACTACTCCAGAGATCGGGGTACCGGGAAGTATGAGCAGTTCTTC
CASHYSRDRGTGKYEQFF
>TRBJ1-5|many|-|TRBV10-3
TGTGCCATCAGTGATTTGGGGCCGAATCAGCCCCAGCATTTT
CAISDLGPNQPQHF
>TRBJ1-6|many|TRBD1|TRBV12-3/TRBV12-4
TGTGCCAGCAGAAGACAGGGTGGAGGGTATTCACCCCTCCACTTT
CASRRQGGGYSPLHF
>TRBJ2-5|many|-|TRBV24-1
TGTGCCACTCGGGACACCCAAGAGACCCAGTACTTC
CATRDTQETQYF
>TRBJ2-1|many|-|TRBV5-8
TGTGCCAGCAGCTTATTAGCCGGTCTCGATGAGCAGTTCTTC
CASSLLAGLDEQFF
>TRBJ1-2|many|-|TRBV7-9
TGTGCCAGCAGCTCCTCCGACAGGCGGGGCTACACCTTC
CASSSSDRRGYTF
>TRBJ2-1|many|TRBD2|TRBV20-1
TGCAGTGCTAGAGACGACTTCCCGGGACTAGCATCGAATGAGCAGTTCTTC
CSARDDFPGLASNEQFF
>TRBJ2-7|many|-|TRBV2
TGTGCCAGCAACCAAGGGGGTACTTCCTCCTACGAGCAGTACTTC
CASNQGGTSSYEQYF
>TRBJ2-5|many|-|TRBV20-1
TGCAGTACAGAGTACCAAGAGACCCAGTACTTC
CSTEYQETQYF
>TRBJ2-3|-|-|TRBV4-2
TGTGCCGGCAGCCAAGGGGCTAGCGTGGAGTGGGGCACAGATACGCAGTATTTT
CAGSQGASVEWGTDTQYF
>TRBJ2-5|few|-|TRBV5-1
TGCGCCAGCGGGAAAAACCCTAGAAATCAAGAGACCCAGTACTTC
CASGKNPRNQETQYF
>TRBJ2-2|few|-|TRBV3-1
TGTGCCAGCAGCCCAGGGCCTAGCAGCCACACCGGGGAGCTGTTTTTT
CASSPGPSSHTGELFF
>TRBJ2-2|many|-|TRBV24-1
TGTGCCACCTGGGACGGGAACACCGGGGAGCTGTTTTTT
CATWDGNTGELFF